The sequence of this T cell receptor (beta chain) was determined in a study of blood T cell repertoires in COVID-19. Study information: T cells, B-cell-depleted T cells, or PBMCs supplied cDNA or gDNA.

The length of the CDR3 is 17 residues. In germline, CDR1 is LNHDA, CDR2 SQIVND (reference sequence). Trimming removed 0 bases at V and 2 bases at J, with 16 bases between. The protocol was immunoSEQ multiplex PCR, while the TCRdb copy is restricted to in-frame clones and leaves out a portion. The data show roughly 230,000 clones, around 84% seen once. The origin of this receptor is a woman aged 45-65 years who had been exposed to COVID-19. Sequencing input: PBMCs or T cells enriched from blood (not recorded which). V and J are TRBV19 and TRBJ2-5; perhaps TRBD2 as D (7 bases). In DNA, the CDR3 is TGTGCCAGTAGTATAGATGGGGCGGGGGCCCGACAAGAGACCCAGTACTTC. Protein: CASSIDGAGARQETQYF.